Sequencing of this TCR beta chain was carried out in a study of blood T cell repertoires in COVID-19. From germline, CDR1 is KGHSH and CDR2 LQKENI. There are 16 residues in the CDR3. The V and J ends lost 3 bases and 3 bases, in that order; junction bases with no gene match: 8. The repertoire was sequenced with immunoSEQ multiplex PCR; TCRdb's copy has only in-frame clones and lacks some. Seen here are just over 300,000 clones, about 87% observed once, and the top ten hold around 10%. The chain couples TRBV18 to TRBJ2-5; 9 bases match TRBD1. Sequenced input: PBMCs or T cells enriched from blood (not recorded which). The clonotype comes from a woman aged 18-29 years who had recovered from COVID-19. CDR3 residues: CASSPPQGQGKETQYF. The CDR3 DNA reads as TGTGCCAGCTCACCCCCACAAGGACAGGGGAAAGAGACCCAGTACTTC.